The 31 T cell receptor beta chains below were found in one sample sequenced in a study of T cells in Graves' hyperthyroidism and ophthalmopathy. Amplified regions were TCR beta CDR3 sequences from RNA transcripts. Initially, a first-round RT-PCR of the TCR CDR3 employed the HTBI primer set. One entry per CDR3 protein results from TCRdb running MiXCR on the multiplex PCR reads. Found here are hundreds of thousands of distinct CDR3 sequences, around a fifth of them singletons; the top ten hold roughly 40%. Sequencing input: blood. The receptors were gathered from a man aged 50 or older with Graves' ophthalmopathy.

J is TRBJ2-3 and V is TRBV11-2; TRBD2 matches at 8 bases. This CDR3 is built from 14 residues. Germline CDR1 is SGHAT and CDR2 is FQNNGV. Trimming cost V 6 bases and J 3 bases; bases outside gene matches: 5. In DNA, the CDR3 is TGTGCCAGCAGTTCAGGCGGGAGGACAGATACGCAGTATTTT. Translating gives CASSSGGRTDTQYF.

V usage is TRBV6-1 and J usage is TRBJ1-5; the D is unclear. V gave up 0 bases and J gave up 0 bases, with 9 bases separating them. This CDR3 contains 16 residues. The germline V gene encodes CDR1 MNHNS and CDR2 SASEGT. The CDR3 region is CASSEARSYSNQPQHF. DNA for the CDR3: TGTGCCAGCAGTGAAGCGCGAAGTTATAGCAATCAGCCCCAGCATTTT.

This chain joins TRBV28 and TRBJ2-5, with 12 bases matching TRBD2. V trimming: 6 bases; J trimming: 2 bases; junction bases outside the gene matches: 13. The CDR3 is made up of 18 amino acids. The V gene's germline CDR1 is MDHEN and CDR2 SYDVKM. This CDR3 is CASSTKLAGGRLQETQYF. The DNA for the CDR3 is TGTGCCAGCAGCACGAAACTAGCGGGAGGCCGTCTTCAAGAGACCCAGTACTTC.

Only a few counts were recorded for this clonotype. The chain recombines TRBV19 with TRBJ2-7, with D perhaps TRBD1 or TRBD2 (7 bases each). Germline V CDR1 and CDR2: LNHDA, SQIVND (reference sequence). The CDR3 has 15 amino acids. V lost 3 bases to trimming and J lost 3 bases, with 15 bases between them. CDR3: CASSIRGGSYYEQYF. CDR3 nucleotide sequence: TGTGCCAGTAGTATCAGGGGGGGGAGCTACTACGAGCAGTACTTC.

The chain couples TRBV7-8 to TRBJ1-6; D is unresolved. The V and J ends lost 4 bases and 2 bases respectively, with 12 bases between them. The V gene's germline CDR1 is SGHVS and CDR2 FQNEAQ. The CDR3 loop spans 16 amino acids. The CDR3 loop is CASSSSMGTYNSPLHF. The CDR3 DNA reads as TGTGCCAGCAGCTCCAGCATGGGTACCTATAATTCACCCCTCCACTTT.

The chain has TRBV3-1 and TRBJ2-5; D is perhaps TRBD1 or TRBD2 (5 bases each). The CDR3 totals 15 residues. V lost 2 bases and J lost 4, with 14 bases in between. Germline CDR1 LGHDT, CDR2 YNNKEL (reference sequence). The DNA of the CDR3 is TGTGCCAGCAGCCAATTCTCCTCGGGGCGAGAGACCCAGTACTTC. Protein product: CASSQFSSGRETQYF.

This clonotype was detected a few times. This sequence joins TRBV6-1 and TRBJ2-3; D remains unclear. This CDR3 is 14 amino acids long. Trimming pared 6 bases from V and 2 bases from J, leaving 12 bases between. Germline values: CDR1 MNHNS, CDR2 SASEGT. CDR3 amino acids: CASRSSRFTDTQYF. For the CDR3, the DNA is TGTGCCAGCAGAAGTAGTCGGTTCACAGATACGCAGTATTTT.

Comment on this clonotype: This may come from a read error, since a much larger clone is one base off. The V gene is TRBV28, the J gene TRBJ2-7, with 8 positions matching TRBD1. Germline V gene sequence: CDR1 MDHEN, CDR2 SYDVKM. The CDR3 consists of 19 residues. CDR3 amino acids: CANSLVGGTGDFLWYEQYF. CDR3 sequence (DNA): TGTGCCAACAGTTTGGTGGGTGGGACAGGTGACTTTCTATGGTACGAGCAGTACTTC.

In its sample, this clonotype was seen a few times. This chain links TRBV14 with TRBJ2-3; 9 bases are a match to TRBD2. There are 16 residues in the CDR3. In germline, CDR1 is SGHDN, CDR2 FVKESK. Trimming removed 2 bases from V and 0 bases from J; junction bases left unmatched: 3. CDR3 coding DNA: TGTGCCAGCAGCCAAAGGACTAGCGTGAGCACAGATACGCAGTATTTT. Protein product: CASSQRTSVSTDTQYF.

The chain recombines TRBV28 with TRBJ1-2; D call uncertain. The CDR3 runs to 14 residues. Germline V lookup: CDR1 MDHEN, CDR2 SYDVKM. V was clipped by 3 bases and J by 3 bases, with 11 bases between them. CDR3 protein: CASSFGGLDYGYTF. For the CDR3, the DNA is TGTGCCAGCAGTTTTGGAGGTTTAGACTATGGCTACACCTTC.

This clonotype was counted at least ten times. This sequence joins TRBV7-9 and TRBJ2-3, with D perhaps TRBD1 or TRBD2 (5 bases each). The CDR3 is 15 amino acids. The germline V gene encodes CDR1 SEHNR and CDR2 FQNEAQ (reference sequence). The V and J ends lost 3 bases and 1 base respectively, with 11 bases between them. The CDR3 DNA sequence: TGTGCCAGCAGCTTGTGGGGGAGTGGCACAGATACGCAGTATTTT. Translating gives CASSLWGSGTDTQYF. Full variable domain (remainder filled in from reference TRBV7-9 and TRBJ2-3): DTGVSQNPRHKITKRGQNVTFRCDPISEHNRLYWYRQTLGQGPEFLTYFQNEAQLEKSRLLSDRFSAERPKGSFSTLEIQRTEQGDSAMYLCASSLWGSGTDTQYFGPGTRLTVL.

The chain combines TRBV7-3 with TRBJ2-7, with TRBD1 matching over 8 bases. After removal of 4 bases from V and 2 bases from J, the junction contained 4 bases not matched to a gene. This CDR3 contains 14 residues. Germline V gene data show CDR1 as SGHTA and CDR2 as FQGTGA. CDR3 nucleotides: TGTGCCAGCAGCTCGGGACAGGCGCCCTACGAGCAGTACTTC. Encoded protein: CASSSGQAPYEQYF. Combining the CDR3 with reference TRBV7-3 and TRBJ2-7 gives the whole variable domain GAGVSQTPSNKVTEKGKYVELRCDPISGHTALYWYRQSLGQGPEFLIYFQGTGAADDSGLPNDRFFAVRPEGSVSTLKIQRTERGDSAVYLCASSSGQAPYEQYFGPGTRLTVT.

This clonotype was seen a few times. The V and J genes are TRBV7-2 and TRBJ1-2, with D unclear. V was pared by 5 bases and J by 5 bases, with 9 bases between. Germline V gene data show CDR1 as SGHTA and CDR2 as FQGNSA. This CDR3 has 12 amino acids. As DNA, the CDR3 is TGTGCCAGCAGCCAACGACGGTATGGCTACACCTTC. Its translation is CASSQRRYGYTF.

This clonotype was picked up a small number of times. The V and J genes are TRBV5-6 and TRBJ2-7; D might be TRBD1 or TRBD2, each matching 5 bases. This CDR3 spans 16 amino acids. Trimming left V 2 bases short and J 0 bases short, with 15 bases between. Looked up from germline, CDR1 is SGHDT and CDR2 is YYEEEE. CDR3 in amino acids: CASSFGVPGTSYEQYF. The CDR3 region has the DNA TGTGCCAGCAGCTTTGGGGTCCCGGGGACCTCCTACGAGCAGTACTTC.

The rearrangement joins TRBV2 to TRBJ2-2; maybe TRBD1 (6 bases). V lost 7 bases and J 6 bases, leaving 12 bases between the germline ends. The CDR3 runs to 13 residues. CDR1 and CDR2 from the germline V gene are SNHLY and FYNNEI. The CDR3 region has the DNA TGTGCCAGCAAGGAACAGGGTCCCGGGGAGCTGTTTTTT. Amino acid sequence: CASKEQGPGELFF.

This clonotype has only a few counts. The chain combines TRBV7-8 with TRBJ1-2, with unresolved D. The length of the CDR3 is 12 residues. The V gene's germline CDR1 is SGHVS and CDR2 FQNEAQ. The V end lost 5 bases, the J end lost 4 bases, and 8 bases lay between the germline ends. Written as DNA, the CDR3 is TGTGCCAGCAGCCCGGGTTTCTATGGCTACACCTTC. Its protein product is CASSPGFYGYTF.

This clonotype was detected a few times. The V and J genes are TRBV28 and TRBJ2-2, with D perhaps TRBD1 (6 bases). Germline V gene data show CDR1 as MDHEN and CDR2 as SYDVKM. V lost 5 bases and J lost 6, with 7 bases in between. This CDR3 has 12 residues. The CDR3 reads CASSGTPGELFF. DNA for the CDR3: TGTGCCAGCAGTGGGACACCCGGGGAGCTGTTTTTT.

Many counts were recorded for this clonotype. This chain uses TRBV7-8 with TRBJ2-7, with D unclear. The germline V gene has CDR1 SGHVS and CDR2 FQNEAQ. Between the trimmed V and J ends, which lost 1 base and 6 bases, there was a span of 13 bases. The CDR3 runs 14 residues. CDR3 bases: TGTGCCAGCAGCTTAGGGCCGGAGCGAGGCGAGCAGTACTTC. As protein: CASSLGPERGEQYF.

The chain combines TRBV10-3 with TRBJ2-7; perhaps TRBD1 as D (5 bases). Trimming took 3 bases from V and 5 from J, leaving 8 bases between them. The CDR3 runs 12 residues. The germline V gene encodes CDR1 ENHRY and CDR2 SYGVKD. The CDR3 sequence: CAISEGANEQYF. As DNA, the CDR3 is TGTGCCATCAGTGAAGGGGCGAACGAGCAGTACTTC.

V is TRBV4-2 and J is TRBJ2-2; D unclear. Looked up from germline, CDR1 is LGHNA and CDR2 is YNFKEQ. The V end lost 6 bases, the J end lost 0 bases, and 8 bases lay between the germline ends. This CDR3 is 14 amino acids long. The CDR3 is CASSRDPNTGELFF. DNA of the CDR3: TGTGCCAGCAGTAGAGACCCGAACACCGGGGAGCTGTTTTTT.

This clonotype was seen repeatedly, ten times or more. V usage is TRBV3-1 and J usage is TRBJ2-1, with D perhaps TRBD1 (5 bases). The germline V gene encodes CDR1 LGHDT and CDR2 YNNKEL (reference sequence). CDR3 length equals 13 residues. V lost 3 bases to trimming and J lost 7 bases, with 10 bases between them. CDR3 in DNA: TGTGCCAGCAGCCATGTCAGGGCTAATGAGCAGTTCTTC. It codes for CASSHVRANEQFF.

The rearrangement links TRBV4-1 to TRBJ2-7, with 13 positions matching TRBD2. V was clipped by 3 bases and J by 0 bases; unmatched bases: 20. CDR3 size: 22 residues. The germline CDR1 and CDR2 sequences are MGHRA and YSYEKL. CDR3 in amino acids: CASSHPTDRAGTSGTYSYEQYF. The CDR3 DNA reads TGCGCCAGCAGCCATCCTACCGACAGGGCCGGGACTAGCGGGACTTACTCCTACGAGCAGTACTTC.

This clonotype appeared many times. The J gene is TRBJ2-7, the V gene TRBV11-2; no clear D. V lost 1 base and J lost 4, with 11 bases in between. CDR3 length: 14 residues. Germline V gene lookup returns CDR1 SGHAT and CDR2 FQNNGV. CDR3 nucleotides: TGTGCCAGCAGCTTAGGTTTACACGTTTACGAGCAGTACTTC. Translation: CASSLGLHVYEQYF.

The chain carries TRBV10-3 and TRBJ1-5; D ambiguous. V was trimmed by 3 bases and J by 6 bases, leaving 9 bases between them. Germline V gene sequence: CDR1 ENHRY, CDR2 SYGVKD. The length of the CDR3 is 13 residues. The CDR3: CAISELGSQPQHF. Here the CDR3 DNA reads TGTGCCATCAGTGAATTGGGTAGTCAGCCCCAGCATTTT.

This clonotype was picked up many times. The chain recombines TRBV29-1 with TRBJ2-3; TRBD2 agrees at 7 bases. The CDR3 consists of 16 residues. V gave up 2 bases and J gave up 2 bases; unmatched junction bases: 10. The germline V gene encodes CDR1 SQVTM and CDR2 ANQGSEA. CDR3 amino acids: CSVELVGGPDTDTQYF. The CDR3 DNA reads TGCAGCGTTGAATTGGTGGGAGGGCCGGACACAGATACGCAGTATTTT.

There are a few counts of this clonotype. The CDR3 here is CSARGLRTTGELFF. DNA for the CDR3: TGCAGTGCTAGAGGTCTCCGAACGACCGGGGAGCTGTTTTTT. The genes are TRBV20-1 and TRBJ2-2; D is uncertain. V lost 1 base and J lost 5, with 11 bases in between. The CDR3 runs to 14 residues. In germline, CDR1 is DFQATT, CDR2 SNEGSKA (reference sequence).

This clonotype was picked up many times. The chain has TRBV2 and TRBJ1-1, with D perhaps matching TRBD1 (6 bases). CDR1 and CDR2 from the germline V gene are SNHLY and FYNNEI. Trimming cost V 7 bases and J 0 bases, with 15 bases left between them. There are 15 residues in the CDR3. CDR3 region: CASIEETGMNTEAFF. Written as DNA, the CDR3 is TGTGCCAGCATCGAGGAGACAGGAATGAACACTGAAGCTTTCTTT.

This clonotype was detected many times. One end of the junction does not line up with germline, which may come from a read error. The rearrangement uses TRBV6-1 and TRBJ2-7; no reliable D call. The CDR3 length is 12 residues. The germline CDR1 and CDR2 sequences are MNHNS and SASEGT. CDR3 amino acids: CASSDGPYEQYF. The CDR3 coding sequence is TGCGCCAGCAGTGACGGCCCCTACGAGCAGTACTTC.

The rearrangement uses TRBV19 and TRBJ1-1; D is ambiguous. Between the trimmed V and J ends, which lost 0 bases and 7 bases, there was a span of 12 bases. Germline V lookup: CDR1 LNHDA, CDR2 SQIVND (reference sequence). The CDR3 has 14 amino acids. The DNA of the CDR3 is TGTGCCAGTAGTATAGATCCGGGAACTGGTGAAGCTTTCTTT. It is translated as CASSIDPGTGEAFF.

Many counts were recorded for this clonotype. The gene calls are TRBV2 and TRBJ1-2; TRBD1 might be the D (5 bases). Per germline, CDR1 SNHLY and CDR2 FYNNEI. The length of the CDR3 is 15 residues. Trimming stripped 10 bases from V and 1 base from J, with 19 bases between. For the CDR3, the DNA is TGTGCCATCGACGGTGGGGCCGTGGGTAACTATGGCTACACCTTC. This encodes CAIDGGAVGNYGYTF.

The CDR3 loop is CATSDLQRGIGTGELFF. For the CDR3, the DNA is TGTGCCACCAGTGATTTGCAACGGGGGATTGGGACCGGGGAGCTGTTTTTT. The rearrangement uses TRBV24-1 and TRBJ2-2; a weak D match, TRBD2 (6 bases). Germline assignment: CDR1 KGHDR and CDR2 SFDVKD. Trimming removed 0 bases from V and 5 bases from J, with 15 bases in between. The CDR3 spans 17 residues.